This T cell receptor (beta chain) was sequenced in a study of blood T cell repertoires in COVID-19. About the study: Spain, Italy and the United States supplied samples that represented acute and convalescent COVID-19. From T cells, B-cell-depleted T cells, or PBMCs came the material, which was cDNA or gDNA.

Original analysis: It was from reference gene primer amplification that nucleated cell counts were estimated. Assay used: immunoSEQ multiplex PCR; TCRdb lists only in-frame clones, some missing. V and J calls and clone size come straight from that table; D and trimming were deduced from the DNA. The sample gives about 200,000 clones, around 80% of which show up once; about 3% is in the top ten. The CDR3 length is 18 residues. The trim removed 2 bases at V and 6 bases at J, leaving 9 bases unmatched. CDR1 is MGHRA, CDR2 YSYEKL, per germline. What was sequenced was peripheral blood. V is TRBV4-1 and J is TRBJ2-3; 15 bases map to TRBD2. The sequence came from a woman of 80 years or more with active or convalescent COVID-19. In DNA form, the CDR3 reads TGCGCCAGCAGCCAACGCGGGACTAGCGGGGGGCTGGGGGATACGCAGTATTTT. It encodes CASSQRGTSGGLGDTQYF.